What follows are 21 T cell receptor beta chains derived from one specimen sequenced in a study of CD8+ T cells in alopecia areata. The treatment is: oral pan-JAK inhibitor, 5-10 mg twice daily. Extraction and reverse transcription of RNA yielded cDNA as the sequencing template. The protocol was immunoSEQ multiplex PCR, while the TCRdb copy is restricted to in-frame clones and leaves out a portion. The sample shows more than 140,000 clones, 70% to 90% of them seen only once. Material: CD8+ T cells sorted from blood, obtained at week 4, from a patient treated with tofacitinib. Every receptor here comes from a human donor with alopecia areata.

This chain connects TRBV19 to TRBJ2-1, with D possibly matching TRBD2 (6 bases). Germline V gene sequence: CDR1 LNHDA, CDR2 SQIVND (reference sequence). Trimming stripped 6 bases from V and 10 bases from J, with 10 bases between. The CDR3 spans 11 residues. CDR3 sequence (DNA): TGTGCCAGTAGGGTGGGAGGCGAGCAGTTCTTC. Amino acids: CASRVGGEQFF. Full variable domain (rest looked up from reference TRBV19 and TRBJ2-1): DGGITQSPKYLFRKEGQNVTLSCEQNLNHDAMYWYRQDPGQGLRLIYYSQIVNDFQKGDIAEGYSVSREKKESFPLTVTSAQKNPTAFYLCASRVGGEQFFGPGTRLTVL.

This clone was observed once. The rearrangement links TRBV4-2 to TRBJ2-2, with 7 positions matching TRBD2. Germline assignment: CDR1 LGHNA and CDR2 YNFKEQ. This CDR3 region has 16 residues. With 0 bases clipped from V and 4 bases from J, the junction kept 5 bases outside the gene matches. CDR3 in DNA: TGTGCCAGCAGCCAAGACGGACTAGTCTCCACCGGGGAGCTGTTTTTT. This gives the protein CASSQDGLVSTGELFF.

This chain uses TRBV14 with TRBJ1-4; possibly TRBD1 for D (5 bases). This CDR3 has 16 residues. The V end lost 0 bases, the J end lost 0 bases, and 8 bases lay between the germline ends. The germline CDR1 and CDR2 sequences are SGHDN and FVKESK. DNA for the CDR3: TGTGCCAGCAGCCAAGAATTGGGGGCAACTAATGAAAAACTGTTTTTT. Translation: CASSQELGATNEKLFF. Filled out from reference TRBV14 and TRBJ1-4, the complete variable domain reads EAGVTQFPSHSVIEKGQTVTLRCDPISGHDNLYWYRRVMGKEIKFLLHFVKESKQDESGMPNNRFLAERTGGTYSTLKVQPAELEDSGVYFCASSQELGATNEKLFFGSGTQLSVL.

The chain has TRBV29-1 and TRBJ1-5, with 7 bases matching TRBD1. The CDR3 length is 12 residues. V was clipped by 7 bases and J by 2 bases; unmatched bases: 2. The V gene's germline CDR1 is SQVTM and CDR2 ANQGSEA. The CDR3 nucleotides are TGCAGCGCCGGACAGGGCAATCAGCCCCAGCATTTT. It encodes CSAGQGNQPQHF.

The V and J genes are TRBV7-9 and TRBJ2-5, with TRBD2 identical over 8 bases. Germline CDR1 SEHNR, CDR2 FQNEAQ (reference sequence). Trimming cost V 3 bases and J 5 bases; bases outside gene matches: 14. CDR3 length: 17 amino acids. DNA of the CDR3: TGTGCCAGCAGCTTTGAGGTCGAGGGACTAGTCTTGGAGACCCAGTACTTC. The encoded protein is CASSFEVEGLVLETQYF.

The chain links TRBV7-9 to TRBJ2-1, with 10 bases matching TRBD2. The CDR3 runs to 16 residues. V was pared by 5 bases and J by 0 bases, with 4 bases of the junction left unmatched. Germline V lookup: CDR1 SEHNR, CDR2 FQNEAQ (reference sequence). CDR3 DNA: TGTGCCAGCAGCCTACCTAGCGGGAGCTCCTACAATGAGCAGTTCTTC. This gives the protein CASSLPSGSSYNEQFF.

In its sample, this clone was seen a few times. V and J are TRBV4-2 and TRBJ2-3; 10 nucleotides line up with TRBD1. The V gene's germline CDR1 is LGHNA and CDR2 YNFKEQ. V lost 3 bases to trimming and J lost 2 bases; unmatched junction nucleotides: 5. The length of the CDR3 is 16 residues. Here the CDR3 reads CASSHPGQGNTDTQYF. The CDR3 bases are TGTGCCAGCAGCCACCCGGGACAGGGGAACACAGATACGCAGTATTTT.

The chain combines TRBV19 with TRBJ1-5; a possible D gene is TRBD1 (6 bases). The germline V gene encodes CDR1 LNHDA and CDR2 SQIVND (reference sequence). Between the trimmed V and J ends, which lost 4 bases and 0 bases, there was a span of 10 bases. The CDR3 length is 15 residues. The CDR3 sequence: CASSTYRVSNQPQHF. CDR3 DNA sequence: TGTGCCAGTAGTACCTACAGGGTTAGCAATCAGCCCCAGCATTTT.

The rearrangement links TRBV6-5 to TRBJ1-2, with a possible D match to TRBD1 (5 bases). Germline CDR1 and CDR2: MNHEY and SVGAGI. V lost 0 bases, J lost 3 bases, and 8 bases lay in between. The CDR3 loop spans 14 amino acids. This CDR3 reads CASSYSLGDYGYTF. CDR3 DNA sequence: TGTGCCAGCAGTTACTCGTTGGGGGACTATGGCTACACCTTC.

This clone was seen a few times. V and J are TRBV30 and TRBJ2-2; D not certain. CDR1 GTSNPN and CDR2 SVGIG come from the germline V gene (reference sequence). Trimming removed 4 bases from V and 1 base from J, with 4 bases in between. CDR3 size: 12 residues. As DNA, the CDR3 is TGTGCCTGGACCGAGAACACCGGGGAGCTGTTTTTT. Protein: CAWTENTGELFF.

The J gene is TRBJ2-1, the V gene TRBV30; unclear D gene. Germline assignment: CDR1 GTSNPN and CDR2 SVGIG (reference sequence). Trimming left V 3 bases short and J 2 bases short, with 17 bases between. The CDR3 runs to 16 residues. The CDR3 loop is CAWRTPGMAPYNEQFF. The CDR3 nucleotides read TGTGCCTGGAGGACTCCCGGTATGGCCCCCTACAATGAGCAGTTCTTC.

The chain combines TRBV6-5 with TRBJ2-7, with a weak D call TRBD1 (5 bases). Trimming removed 6 bases from V and 0 bases from J, with 15 bases in between. The CDR3 has 15 residues. CDR1 and CDR2 (germline): MNHEY, SVGAGI. Written as DNA, the CDR3 is TGTGCCAGCAGCGAAACAGGAGCGAGCTCCTACGAGCAGTACTTC. Translating gives CASSETGASSYEQYF.

This chain uses TRBV7-6 with TRBJ1-1, with 9 bases lining up with TRBD1. CDR3 length: 14 residues. CDR1 and CDR2 (germline): SGHVS, FNYEAQ. The ends lost 1 base at V and 7 bases at J; junction bases unmatched: 4. The CDR3 coding sequence is TGTGCCAGCAGCTTAGGGGGGACAGGGATTGAAGCTTTCTTT. It codes for CASSLGGTGIEAFF.

The chain employs TRBV5-6 and TRBJ2-1; D gene unclear. CDR3 size: 13 residues. Trimming removed 0 bases at V and 7 bases at J, with 8 bases between. Germline V gene data show CDR1 as SGHDT and CDR2 as YYEEEE. The CDR3: CASSLETENEQFF. The CDR3 nucleotides are TGTGCCAGCAGCTTGGAGACGGAGAATGAGCAGTTCTTC.

The chain uses TRBV29-1 and TRBJ2-1; no clear D. There are 17 residues in the CDR3. Germline-derived CDR1 and CDR2 are SQVTM and ANQGSEA. Between the trimmed V and J ends, which lost 1 base and 0 bases, there was a span of 16 bases. Here the CDR3 reads CSVEGVDSSNSYNEQFF. CDR3 DNA: TGCAGCGTTGAAGGGGTGGATAGCTCCAACTCCTACAATGAGCAGTTCTTC.

The rearrangement uses TRBV9 and TRBJ2-7; possible D gene TRBD2, 6 bases. CDR1 and CDR2 from the germline V gene are SGDLS and YYNGEE. CDR3 length: 13 residues. V lost 6 bases and J lost 2, with 12 bases in between. CDR3 sequence: CASNQGGTYEQYF. The CDR3 coding sequence is TGTGCCAGCAACCAAGGAGGGACCTACGAGCAGTACTTC.

The genes are TRBV7-9 and TRBJ1-6; D may be TRBD1 (5 bases). The ends were cut back, 6 bases at V and 10 bases at J, with 13 bases in the middle. Germline V gene data show CDR1 as SEHNR and CDR2 as FQNEAQ (reference sequence). The CDR3 totals 13 residues. The CDR3 spells CASSSGEGSPLHF. The CDR3 DNA reads as TGTGCCAGCAGTTCGGGGGAGGGGTCACCCCTCCACTTT.

V gene TRBV5-1 combines with J gene TRBJ1-1; tentatively, D is TRBD1 (5 bases). The length of the CDR3 is 15 residues. Per the germline V gene, CDR1 is SGHRS and CDR2 is YFSETQ. Between the trimmed V and J ends, which lost 2 bases and 2 bases, there was a span of 13 bases. The CDR3 bases are TGCGCCAGCAGCTTCGTCCGGGGCGACAACACTGAAGCTTTCTTT. Amino acids: CASSFVRGDNTEAFF.

The V call is TRBV7-9, the J call TRBJ2-1, with TRBD1 as a possible D gene (6 bases). Trimming took 5 bases from V and 7 from J, leaving 18 bases between them. Germline loops: CDR1 SEHNR, CDR2 FQNEAQ (reference sequence). CDR3 length: 15 residues. The CDR3, as DNA: TGTGCCAGCAGCCATCCTGACAGGCTCAAGAATGAGCAGTTCTTC. Translated, it gives CASSHPDRLKNEQFF.

This chain uses TRBV5-4 with TRBJ2-7; 11 bases match TRBD2. Trimming at V came to 4 bases and at J to 6 bases, leaving 0 bases not matched to a gene. The CDR3 totals 12 residues. Germline V gives CDR1 SGHNT, CDR2 YYREEE (reference sequence). The CDR3 DNA follows: TGTGCCAGCAGCGGACTAGCGGGCGAGCAGTACTTC. Amino acid sequence: CASSGLAGEQYF.

The chain joins TRBV5-1 to TRBJ2-3; TRBD2 agrees at 8 bases. The CDR3 is 15 amino acids. Germline V CDR1 and CDR2: SGHRS, YFSETQ. With 0 bases clipped from V and 6 bases from J, the junction kept 6 bases outside the gene matches. The CDR3 nucleotides are TGCGCCAGCAGCTTGGACCGGGAGGGCCCCGATACGCAGTATTTT. Protein: CASSLDREGPDTQYF.